One and the same sample provided the 13 T cell receptor beta chains below, sequenced in a study of T-cell memory formation after mild COVID-19. TCRdb independently ran MiXCR on the 5' RACE reads; one entry per CDR3 protein. This table has approximately 210,000 distinct CDR3 sequences, roughly 18% appearing once. Sequenced sample: PBMCs or a T cell subset sorted from them (not recorded which). The receptors here all came from an adult woman who had mild COVID-19 (a few samples of this study predate the infection). Cell type and time point are not known.

The V gene is TRBV6-5, the J gene TRBJ2-7, with D perhaps matching TRBD2 (6 bases). Trimming shortened V by 7 bases and J by 2 bases, and 18 bases separated the two germline ends. The CDR3 consists of 15 residues. Germline V gives CDR1 MNHEY, CDR2 SVGAGI. The CDR3 loop is CASKPRAGGTYEQYF. In DNA, the CDR3 is TGTGCCAGCAAACCCCGAGCAGGCGGGACCTACGAGCAGTACTTC.

The genes are TRBV5-1 and TRBJ2-4; D not resolved. Germline V gene data show CDR1 as SGHRS and CDR2 as YFSETQ. This CDR3 has 13 residues. The ends were cut back, 2 bases at V and 3 bases at J, with 6 bases in the middle. The CDR3 loop reads CASSFNSKNIQYF. CDR3 nucleotide sequence: TGCGCCAGCAGCTTCAACAGCAAAAACATTCAGTACTTC.

This clonotype was seen many times. V and J are TRBV23-1 and TRBJ2-3, with D possibly being TRBD1 or TRBD2 (5 bases each). TRBV23-1 counts as an open reading frame of uncertain function. With 5 bases removed from V and 3 bases from J, the gap between germline ends came to 18 bases. The CDR3 contains 16 residues. DNA for the CDR3: TGCGCCAGCAGTACCCGAGAGGGGATGGGGACAGATACGCAGTATTTT. Its protein is CASSTREGMGTDTQYF.

V and J are TRBV5-1 and TRBJ1-2; the match to TRBD1 covers 8 bases. The germline V gene encodes CDR1 SGHRS and CDR2 YFSETQ. The junction had 5 bases not matched to a gene; V was cut back by 0 bases and J by 4 bases. The CDR3 covers 15 residues. The CDR3, as DNA: TGCGCCAGCAGCTTGGGAGGGACAGGCATCTATGGCTACACCTTC. This sequence encodes CASSLGGTGIYGYTF.

The gene calls are TRBV3-1 and TRBJ2-6, with no clear D. CDR1 LGHDT and CDR2 YNNKEL come from the germline V gene (reference sequence). V dropped 0 bases and J dropped 0 bases, with 3 bases sitting between them. The CDR3 covers 15 residues. CDR3 loop: CASSQDSSGANVLTF. CDR3 nucleotides: TGTGCCAGCAGCCAAGATAGCTCTGGGGCCAACGTCCTGACTTTC.

V gene TRBV20-1 combines with J gene TRBJ1-2; D gene uncertain. CDR1 DFQATT and CDR2 SNEGSKA come from the germline V gene (reference sequence). The V gene lost 0 bases and the J gene lost 0 bases, with 11 bases spanning the gap. This CDR3 has 15 amino acids. The CDR3 sequence is CSARDEGVSNYGYTF. The CDR3 nucleotides are TGCAGTGCTAGAGACGAGGGAGTGTCTAACTATGGCTACACCTTC.

Many counts were recorded for this clonotype. The chain carries TRBV5-1 and TRBJ2-7; D is ambiguous. The germline gives CDR1 SGHRS, CDR2 YFSETQ. The CDR3 is made up of 15 amino acids. The ends were cut back, 0 bases at V and 0 bases at J, with 10 bases in the middle. The CDR3 DNA reads TGCGCCAGCAGCTTGGTGTCGCGGAGCTCCTACGAGCAGTACTTC. Protein: CASSLVSRSSYEQYF.

This clonotype has more than one count but fewer than ten. This chain uses TRBV4-1 with TRBJ2-4, with D unclear. This CDR3 is 17 amino acids long. V was shortened by 1 base and J by 0 bases, with 13 bases between the two germline ends. Germline values: CDR1 MGHRA, CDR2 YSYEKL. CDR3 loop: CASSQGALSLAKNIQYF. CDR3 DNA sequence: TGCGCCAGCAGCCAAGGGGCGCTATCCCTAGCCAAAAACATTCAGTACTTC.

This clonotype showed up just a few times. The CDR3 region has the DNA TGCAGTGCTCAGACAGGGGACTTTATCGGCTACACCTTC. This gives the protein CSAQTGDFIGYTF. This rearrangement joins TRBV20-1 to TRBJ1-2, with TRBD1 identical over 8 bases. V dropped 5 bases and J dropped 8; count of bases not matched to a gene: 10. The CDR3 is 13 residues long. Germline V gene data show CDR1 as DFQATT and CDR2 as SNEGSKA (reference sequence).

Only a few counts were recorded for this clonotype. The J gene is TRBJ2-3, the V gene TRBV4-2; no definite D call. Germline V gene lookup returns CDR1 LGHNA and CDR2 YNFKEQ. Trimming pared 7 bases from V and 2 bases from J, leaving 13 bases between. The CDR3 is 14 residues long. CDR3 sequence: CASTPVGVTDTQYF. CDR3 in DNA: TGTGCCAGCACCCCGGTAGGAGTCACAGATACGCAGTATTTT.

This clonotype showed up just once. This chain joins TRBV27 and TRBJ1-1, with 8 bases that match TRBD1. The CDR3 is 16 amino acids. Looked up from germline, CDR1 is MNHEY and CDR2 is SMNVEV (reference sequence). V trimming: 4 bases; J trimming: 1 base; junction bases outside the gene matches: 8. The CDR3 DNA follows: TGTGCCAGCAGTTCTCTTGGGACAGGAGGGAACACTGAAGCTTTCTTT. Its translation is CASSSLGTGGNTEAFF.

J is TRBJ1-1 and V is TRBV7-8, with 7 bases matching TRBD1. V lost 2 bases and J lost 4; bases outside the gene matches: 13. CDR3 size: 17 residues. The germline V gene encodes CDR1 SGHVS and CDR2 FQNEAQ. CDR3 in DNA: TGTGCCAGCAGCTTAAGGCTCGCAGGGGGGATAGGCACTGAAGCTTTCTTT. Amino acid sequence: CASSLRLAGGIGTEAFF.

This clonotype was found many times. This rearrangement joins TRBV7-9 to TRBJ1-2; 9 bases agree with TRBD1. There are 15 residues in the CDR3. Trimming cost V 5 bases and J 2 bases; bases outside gene matches: 6. Germline V gene lookup returns CDR1 SEHNR and CDR2 FQNEAQ (reference sequence). The CDR3 region is CASSPRTGVNYGYTF. The CDR3 coding sequence is TGTGCCAGCAGCCCTCGGACAGGGGTAAACTATGGCTACACCTTC.